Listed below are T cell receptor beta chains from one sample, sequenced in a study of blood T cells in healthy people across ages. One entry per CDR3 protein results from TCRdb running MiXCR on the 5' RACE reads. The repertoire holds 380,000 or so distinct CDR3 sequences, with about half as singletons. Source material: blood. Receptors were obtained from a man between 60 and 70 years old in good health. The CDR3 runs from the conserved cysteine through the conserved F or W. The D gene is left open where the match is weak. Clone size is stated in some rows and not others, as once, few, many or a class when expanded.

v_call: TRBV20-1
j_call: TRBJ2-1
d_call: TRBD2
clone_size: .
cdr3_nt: TGCAGTGCTAGAGTGTCCAGCGGGGGGGCCTTGTACAATGAGCAGTTCTTC
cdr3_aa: CSARVSSGGALYNEQFF

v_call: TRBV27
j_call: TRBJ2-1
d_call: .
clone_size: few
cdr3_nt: TGTGCCAGCAGTCTAAGGGGTCCCAGCTCCTACAATGAGCAGTTCTTC
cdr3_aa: CASSLRGPSSYNEQFF

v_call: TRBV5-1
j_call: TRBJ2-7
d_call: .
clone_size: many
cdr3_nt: TGCGCCAGCAGCTTGGCACGGATCTCCTACGAGCAGTACTTC
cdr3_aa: CASSLARISYEQYF

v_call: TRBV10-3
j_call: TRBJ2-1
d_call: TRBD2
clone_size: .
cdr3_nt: TGTGCCATCAGTGAGTCTGGCGGGAGTTCCAATGAGCAGTTCTTC
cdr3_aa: CAISESGGSSNEQFF

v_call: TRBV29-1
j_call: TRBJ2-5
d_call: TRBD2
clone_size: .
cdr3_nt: TGCAGCGTTGCAAGCGGGAGTCCACAAGAGACCCAGTACTTC
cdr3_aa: CSVASGSPQETQYF

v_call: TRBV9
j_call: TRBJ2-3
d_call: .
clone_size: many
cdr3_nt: TGTGCCAGCAGCGTAGCTTCTTGGGGGACAGATACGCAGTATTTT
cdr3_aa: CASSVASWGTDTQYF

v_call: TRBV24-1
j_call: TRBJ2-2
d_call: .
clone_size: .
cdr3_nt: TGTGCCACGGCCGGAGATTCGGACACCGGGGAGCTGTTTTTT
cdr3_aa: CATAGDSDTGELFF

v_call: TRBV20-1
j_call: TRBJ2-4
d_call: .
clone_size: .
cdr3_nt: TGCAGTGCTAGAGATTTGGAAACGGGACAACCAGGGCAGTACTTC
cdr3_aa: CSARDLETGQPGQYF

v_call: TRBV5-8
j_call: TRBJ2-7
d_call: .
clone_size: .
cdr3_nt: TGTGCCAGCAGCTTTGCTGTTTACAATGAGCAGTACTTC
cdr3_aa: CASSFAVYNEQYF

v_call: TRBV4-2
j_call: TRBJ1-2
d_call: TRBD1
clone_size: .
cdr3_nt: TGTGCCAGCAGCTACGGACAGGGGGCGTTCTATGGCTACACCTTC
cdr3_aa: CASSYGQGAFYGYTF

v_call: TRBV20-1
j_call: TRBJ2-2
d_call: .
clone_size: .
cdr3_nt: TGCAGTGCTAGAGATACGAGGCGGGGCACGAACACCGGGGAGCTGTTTTTT
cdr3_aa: CSARDTRRGTNTGELFF

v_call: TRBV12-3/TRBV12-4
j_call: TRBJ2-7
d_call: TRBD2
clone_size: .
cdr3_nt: TGTGCCAGCAGTTTAAGGGGGACTAGCGGGATAGGCTACGAGCAGTACTTC
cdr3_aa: CASSLRGTSGIGYEQYF

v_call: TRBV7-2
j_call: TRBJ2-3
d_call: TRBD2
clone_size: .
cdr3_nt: TGTGCCAGCAGCCCACAGGCGGGAGGGGAGCATACGCAGTATTTT
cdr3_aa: CASSPQAGGEHTQYF

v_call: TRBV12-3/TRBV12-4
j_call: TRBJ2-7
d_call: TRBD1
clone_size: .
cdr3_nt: TGTGCCAGCAGGCACCGGGACAGGGTTAGCGAGCAGTACTTC
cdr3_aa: CASRHRDRVSEQYF

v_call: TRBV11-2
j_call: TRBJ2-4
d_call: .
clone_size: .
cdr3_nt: TGTGCCAGCAGCTGGGGGGGGGCTCGGGCCAAAAACATTCAGTACTTC
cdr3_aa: CASSWGGARAKNIQYF

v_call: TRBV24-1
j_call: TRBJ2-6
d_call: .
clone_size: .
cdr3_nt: TGTGCCACCAGTGATTCCCGCCGGGACGGAGACTCTGGGGCCGACGTCCTGACTTTC
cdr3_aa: CATSDSRRDGDSGADVLTF

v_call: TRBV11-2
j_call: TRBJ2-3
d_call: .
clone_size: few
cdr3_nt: TGTGCCAGCAGCTTAGGACAGATTGATACGCAGTATTTT
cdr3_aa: CASSLGQIDTQYF

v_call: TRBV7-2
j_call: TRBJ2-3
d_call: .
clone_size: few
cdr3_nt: TGTGCCAGCAGCTTAGTCGCCGGGGCGGATACGCAGTATTTT
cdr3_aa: CASSLVAGADTQYF

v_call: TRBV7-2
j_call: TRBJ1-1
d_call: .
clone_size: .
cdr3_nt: TGTGCCAGCAGCTTAGACCAAGTCTACACTGAAGCTTTCTTT
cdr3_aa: CASSLDQVYTEAFF

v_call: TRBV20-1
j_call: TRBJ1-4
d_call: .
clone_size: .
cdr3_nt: TGCAGTGCTAGAAGGGGGGAGGGCGAAAAACTGTTTTTT
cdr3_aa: CSARRGEGEKLFF

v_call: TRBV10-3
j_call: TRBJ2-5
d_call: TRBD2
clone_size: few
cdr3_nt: TGTGCCATCAGTGAGGGGTTCCGTGGCGGGAGTCTTGACCAGTACTTC
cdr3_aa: CAISEGFRGGSLDQYF

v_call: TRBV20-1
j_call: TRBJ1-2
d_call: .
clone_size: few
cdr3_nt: TGTAGTGCTACGGGCAGGGTGGGCTACACCTTC
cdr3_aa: CSATGRVGYTF

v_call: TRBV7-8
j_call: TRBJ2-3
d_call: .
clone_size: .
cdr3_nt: TGTGCCAGCAGCCCCTTTGTGGGGCTCACCGGGGCGGATACGCAGTATTTT
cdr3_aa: CASSPFVGLTGADTQYF

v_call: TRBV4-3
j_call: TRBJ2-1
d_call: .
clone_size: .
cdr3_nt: TGCGCCAGCAGCAACCAGGGGGGAGGGAATGAGCAGTTCTTC
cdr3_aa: CASSNQGGGNEQFF

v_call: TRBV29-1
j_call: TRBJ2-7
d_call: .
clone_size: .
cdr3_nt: TGCAGCGTTTCTAGCTCCTACGAGCAGTACTTC
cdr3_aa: CSVSSSYEQYF

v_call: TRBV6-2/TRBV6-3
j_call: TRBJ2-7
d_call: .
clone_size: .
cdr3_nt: TGTGCCAGCCGAGGGGTTCCTTTCGACTACGAGCAGTACTTC
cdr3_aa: CASRGVPFDYEQYF

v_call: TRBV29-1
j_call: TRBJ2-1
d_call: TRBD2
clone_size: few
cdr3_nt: TGCAGCCGGACTAGCGGGCATAATGAGCAGTTCTTC
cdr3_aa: CSRTSGHNEQFF

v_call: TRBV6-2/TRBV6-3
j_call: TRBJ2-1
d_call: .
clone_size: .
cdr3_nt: TGTGCCAGCAGTTCCACCCTACTCCTTAGCTCCTACAATGAGCAGTTCTTC
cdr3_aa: CASSSTLLLSSYNEQFF

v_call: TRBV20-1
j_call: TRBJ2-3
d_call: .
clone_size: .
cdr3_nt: TGCAGTGCGCCCGGGGTGGGAGCAGATACGCAGTATTTT
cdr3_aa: CSAPGVGADTQYF

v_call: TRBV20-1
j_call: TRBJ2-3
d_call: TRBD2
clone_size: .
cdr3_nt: TGCAGTGCGTATAGCGGGAGTACAGATACGCAGTATTTT
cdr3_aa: CSAYSGSTDTQYF

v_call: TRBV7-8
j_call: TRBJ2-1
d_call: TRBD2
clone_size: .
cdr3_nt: TGTGCCAGCAGCTTCCTAGCGGGTAATGAGCAGTTCTTC
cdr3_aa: CASSFLAGNEQFF

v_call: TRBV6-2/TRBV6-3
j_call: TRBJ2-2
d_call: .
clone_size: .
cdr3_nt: TGTGCCAGCACGGAGGCTGGCGGTCCGAACACCGGGGAGCTGTTTTTT
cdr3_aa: CASTEAGGPNTGELFF

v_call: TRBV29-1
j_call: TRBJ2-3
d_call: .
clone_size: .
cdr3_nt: TGCAGCGTCGGCCTCCGACTAGGAGATACGCAGTATTTT
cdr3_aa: CSVGLRLGDTQYF

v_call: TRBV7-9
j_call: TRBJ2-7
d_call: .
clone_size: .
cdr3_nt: TGTGCCAGCAGCGACTCAGGTCGTGGAGGGGGGTTGTACGAGCAGTACTTC
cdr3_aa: CASSDSGRGGGLYEQYF

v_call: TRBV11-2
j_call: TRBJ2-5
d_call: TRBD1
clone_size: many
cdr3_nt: TGTGCCAGCAGCTTAAGGGACAGGGCACAAGAGACCCAGTACTTC
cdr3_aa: CASSLRDRAQETQYF

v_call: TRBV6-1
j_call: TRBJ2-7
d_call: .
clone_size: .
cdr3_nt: TGTGCCAGCAGAAGGGCGTCCAATGAGCAGTACTTC
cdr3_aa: CASRRASNEQYF

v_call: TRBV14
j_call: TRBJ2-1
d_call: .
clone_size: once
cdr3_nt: TGTGCCAGCAGCCAAGATCCCCGGCCCATCAGGGAGCAGTTCTTC
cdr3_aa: CASSQDPRPIREQFF

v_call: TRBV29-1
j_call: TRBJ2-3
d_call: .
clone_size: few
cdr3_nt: TGCAGCGTTGAAGCCAGCGGAATCACAGATACGCAGTATTTT
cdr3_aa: CSVEASGITDTQYF

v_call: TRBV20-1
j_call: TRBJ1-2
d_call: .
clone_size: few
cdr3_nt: TGCAGTGGAAGGAGTGGCACCTTC
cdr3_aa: CSGRSGTF

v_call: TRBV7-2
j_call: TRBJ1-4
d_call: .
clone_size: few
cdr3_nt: TGTGCCAGCAGCTTAGAGGCGGGGCCTAGTGAAAAACTGTTTTTT
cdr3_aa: CASSLEAGPSEKLFF

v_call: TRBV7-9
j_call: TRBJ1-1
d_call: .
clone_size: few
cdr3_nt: TGTGCCAGCAGCTTAAGGGGTATGAACACTGAAGCTTTCTTT
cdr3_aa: CASSLRGMNTEAFF

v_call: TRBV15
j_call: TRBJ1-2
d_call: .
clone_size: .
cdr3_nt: TGTGCCACCAGCAGACGATCAACAGGAGACTATGGCTACACCTTC
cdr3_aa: CATSRRSTGDYGYTF

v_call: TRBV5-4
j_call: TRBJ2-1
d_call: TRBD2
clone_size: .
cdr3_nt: TGTGCCAGCAGCCCGAGCGGGGGGGGAGTCAATGAGCAGTTCTTC
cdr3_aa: CASSPSGGGVNEQFF

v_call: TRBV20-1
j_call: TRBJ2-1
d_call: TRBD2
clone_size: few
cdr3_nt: TGCAGTGCCCAATTACTAGCGGGGGGGCCCAATGAGCAGTTCTTC
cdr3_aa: CSAQLLAGGPNEQFF

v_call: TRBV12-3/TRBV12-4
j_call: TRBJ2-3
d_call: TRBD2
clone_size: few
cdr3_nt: TGTGCCAGCAGTTACGGCGGGGGGCCCCCAGATACGCAGTATTTT
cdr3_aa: CASSYGGGPPDTQYF

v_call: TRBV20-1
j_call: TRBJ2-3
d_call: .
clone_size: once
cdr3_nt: TGCAGTGCTGGGCGGACAGCGGAAGGAGATACGCAGTATTTT
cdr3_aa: CSAGRTAEGDTQYF

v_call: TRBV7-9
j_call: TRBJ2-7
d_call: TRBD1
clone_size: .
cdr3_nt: TGTGCCAGCAGCTTAGGACAGGGAGTCACCTACAATGAGCAGTACTTC
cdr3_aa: CASSLGQGVTYNEQYF

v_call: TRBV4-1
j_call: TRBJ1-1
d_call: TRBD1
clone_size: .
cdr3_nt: TGCGCCAGCAGCCAACAGGGACAGGCGCACACTGAAGCTTTCTTT
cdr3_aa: CASSQQGQAHTEAFF

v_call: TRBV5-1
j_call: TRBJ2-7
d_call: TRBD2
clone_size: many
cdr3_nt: TGCGCCAGCAGCTTGGAGGCGACTAGCGGGAGGTGGGGCTACGAGCAGTACTTC
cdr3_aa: CASSLEATSGRWGYEQYF

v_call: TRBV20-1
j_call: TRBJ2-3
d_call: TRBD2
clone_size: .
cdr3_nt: TGCAGTGCCACCCCGGGGGGAAGCGGGAGGTGGAATACGCAGTATTTT
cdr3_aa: CSATPGGSGRWNTQYF

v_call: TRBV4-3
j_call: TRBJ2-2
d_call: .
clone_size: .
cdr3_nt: TGCGCCAGCAACCCTTGGGGGGGCCCAGCTACGAACACCGGGGAGCTGTTTTTT
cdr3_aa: CASNPWGGPATNTGELFF

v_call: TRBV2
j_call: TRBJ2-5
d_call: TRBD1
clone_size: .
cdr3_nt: TGTGCCAGCAGTGAGGGGACAGGGAGTTCCAAGAAGACCCAGTACTTC
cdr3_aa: CASSEGTGSSKKTQYF